Following are 10 T cell receptor beta chains from one sample sequenced in a study of graft-versus-host responses after intestinal transplantation. These receptors have no identified antigens. TCRdb's table, derived via immunoSEQ multiplex PCR, lists solely in-frame clones and lacks some. The top ten hold 1.2% of the sample, which has approximately 100,000 clones, more than 85% seen once. The source was unstimulated CD8+ T cells sorted from spleen or lymph node cells, collected before intestinal transplant. The receptors were sampled from a human donor who received an intestinal transplant.

V gene TRBV5-6 combines with J gene TRBJ2-7, with D possibly TRBD1 on 6 matching bases. V lost 3 bases to trimming and J lost 4 bases, with 23 bases between them. This CDR3 region has 17 residues. Germline lookup yields CDR1 SGHDT and CDR2 YYEEEE. CDR3 amino acids: CASSSQGGGLIGYEQYF. The CDR3 DNA is TGTGCCAGCAGCTCCCAGGGTGGGGGCCTTATAGGTTACGAGCAGTACTTC.

The V and J genes are TRBV19 and TRBJ2-7; D is perhaps TRBD2 (6 bases). The CDR3 has 15 amino acids. V was shortened by 5 bases and J by 4 bases, with 18 bases between the two germline ends. Germline CDR1 is LNHDA and CDR2 is SQIVND (reference sequence). The CDR3 here is CASSWGESPPYEQYF. The CDR3 DNA reads as TGTGCCAGTAGTTGGGGGGAGTCTCCCCCTTACGAGCAGTACTTC.

This clone was detected once. The chain uses TRBV13 and TRBJ1-1; TRBD1 might be the D (6 bases). V lost 4 bases and J lost 0, with 15 bases in between. This CDR3 contains 16 residues. Germline V gives CDR1 PRHDT, CDR2 FYEKMQ (reference sequence). The CDR3 region has the DNA TGTGCCAGCAGCTCTGGACAGCTATATATGAACACTGAAGCTTTCTTT. Protein sequence: CASSSGQLYMNTEAFF.

V and J are TRBV11-2 and TRBJ2-3; possibly TRBD1 or TRBD2 for D (5 bases each). This CDR3 has 13 residues. Germline CDR1 is SGHAT and CDR2 is FQNNGV. V lost 8 bases and J lost 2, with 11 bases in between. DNA of the CDR3: TGTGCCAGCGGGGGAGCGAACACAGATACGCAGTATTTT. This codes for CASGGANTDTQYF. The full variable domain, rest sourced from reference TRBV11-2 and TRBJ2-3, is EAGVAQSPRYKIIEKRQSVAFWCNPISGHATLYWYQQILGQGPKLLIQFQNNGVVDDSQLPKDRFSAERLKGVDSTLKIQPAKLEDSAVYLCASGGANTDTQYFGPGTRLTVL.

The genes are TRBV5-5 and TRBJ2-5; no firm D call. Germline-derived CDR1 and CDR2 are SGHKS and YYEKEE (reference sequence). Trimming pared 0 bases from V and 1 base from J, leaving 7 bases between. This CDR3 comprises 14 residues. In DNA, the CDR3 is TGTGCCAGCAGCTTGGTTCCAGCCCAAGAGACCCAGTACTTC. Residues: CASSLVPAQETQYF.

This clone showed up just once. The gene calls are TRBV29-1 and TRBJ1-1, with unresolved D. This CDR3 has 15 amino acids. The germline V gene encodes CDR1 SQVTM and CDR2 ANQGSEA. V was trimmed by 3 bases and J by 7 bases, leaving 21 bases between them. CDR3 in DNA: TGCAGCGTTGACGGGTTGCAAGACGGTAATGTTGAAGCTTTCTTT. It translates to CSVDGLQDGNVEAFF.

In this sample, this clone turned up a few times. The chain couples TRBV5-6 to TRBJ2-3; D gene uncertain. The germline gives CDR1 SGHDT, CDR2 YYEEEE. This CDR3 spans 14 amino acids. V lost 0 bases to trimming and J lost 2 bases, with 7 bases between them. The CDR3 region has the DNA TGTGCCAGCAGCTTGGTCGGCGCCACAGATACGCAGTATTTT. Translation: CASSLVGATDTQYF. Full variable domain (missing parts from reference TRBV5-6 and TRBJ2-3): DAGVTQSPTHLIKTRGQQVTLRCSPKSGHDTVSWYQQALGQGPQFIFQYYEEEERQRGNFPDRFSGHQFPNYSSELNVNALLLGDSALYLCASSLVGATDTQYFGPGTRLTVL.

This clone was seen only a few times. V gene TRBV19 combines with J gene TRBJ2-3; D gene ambiguous. V was shortened by 3 bases and J by 9 bases, with 10 bases between the two germline ends. The germline V gene has CDR1 LNHDA and CDR2 SQIVND (reference sequence). The CDR3 sequence is 12 residues long. This CDR3 reads CASSIDMVTQYF. The CDR3, as DNA: TGTGCCAGTAGTATCGACATGGTAACGCAGTATTTT.

This rearrangement joins TRBV4-1 to TRBJ2-1; 8 bases are a match to TRBD2. Trimming cost V 5 bases and J 3 bases; bases outside gene matches: 3. The germline V gene has CDR1 MGHRA and CDR2 YSYEKL. CDR3 length equals 14 residues. DNA for the CDR3: TGCGCCAGCAGCGTCGGGGGGGGCTACAATGAGCAGTTCTTC. Encoded protein: CASSVGGGYNEQFF.

Written as DNA, the CDR3 is TGTGCCAGCAGCTTCCCCACGACAGGGAGCTCCTACGAGCAGTACTTC. The encoded protein is CASSFPTTGSSYEQYF. V is TRBV7-9 and J is TRBJ2-7; 7 nucleotides align to TRBD1. The junction had 8 bases not matched to a gene; V was cut back by 3 bases and J by 0 bases. Germline assignment: CDR1 SEHNR and CDR2 FQNEAQ (reference sequence). CDR3 length equals 16 residues.